This TCR beta chain was retrieved from a study of spatial heterogeneity in lung cancer. Study at large: Detected sequences consistently included more beta-chain ones than alpha-chain ones.

The CDR3 extends over 16 amino acids. J lost 5 bases, V lost 0 bases, and 10 bases had no gene match. CDR1 and CDR2 from the germline V gene are SGHRS and YFSETQ. Using its own MiXCR run on the 5' RACE reads, TCRdb lists one record per CDR3 protein. The data show around 45,000 distinct CDR3 sequences, roughly 13% seen once. Time point defined: sample taken at primary tumor resection. Patients with untreated early-stage non-small cell lung cancer, numbering some 72, were the donors. Researchers sequenced whole RNA taken from tumor, nontumor lung or frozen PBMC without sorting. This clonotype was counted only a few times.

The sample was PBMCs, taken at surgery. The chain is built from TRBV5-1 and TRBJ1-1; TRBD1 aligns across 7 bases. This receptor was taken from a male donor with early-stage non-small cell lung cancer. Written as DNA, the CDR3 is TGCGCCAGCAGCTTGGAGGGTGGAACAGGGGTTACTGAAGCTTTCTTT. It specifies CASSLEGGTGVTEAFF.